Listed below are T cell receptor beta chains from one sample, sequenced in a study of cytomegalovirus exposure and HLA in healthy donors. Profiled with immunoSEQ multiplex PCR; TCRdb holds only in-frame clones, not every one. In the table there are more than 80,000 clones, 95% to 97% of which are singletons. Source material: PBMCs. These receptors all stem from a woman aged 18-29 years in good health and CMV-seronegative. Each CDR3 is given with its conserved first and last residue. The D gene is left open where the match is weak. For some rows the clone size is stated as once, few or many, or as a class when expanded; others skip it.

>TRBV27|-|15|-|TRBJ1-2
TGTGCCAGCAGTCCCCTTGCGGGAGGACTCTATGGCTACACCTTC
CASSPLAGGLYGYTF
>TRBV6-5|-|14|-|TRBJ1-5
TGTGCCAGCAGTTACGCTCGGAGGGATCAGCCCCAGCATTTT
CASSYARRDQPQHF
>TRBV6-1|-|15|-|TRBJ1-2
TGTGCCAGCAGTGGCATGGGGGGGAATAACTATGGCTACACCTTC
CASSGMGGNNYGYTF
>TRBV13|TRBD2|16|once|TRBJ2-3
TGTGCCAGCAGCTCAGCTGAGCGCGGGAGATCGGATACGCAGTATTTT
CASSSAERGRSDTQYF
>TRBV18|-|12|-|TRBJ2-3
TGTGCCAGCTCACCCTACCGAGATACGCAGTATTTT
CASSPYRDTQYF
>TRBV5-1|TRBD2|13|-|TRBJ2-1
TGCGCCAGCAGCTCCGGGACTACCAATGAGCAGTTCTTC
CASSSGTTNEQFF
>TRBV6-4|-|15|-|TRBJ2-2
TGTGCCAGCAGTGACCACCGTGGGGGCATCGGGGAGCTGTTTTTT
CASSDHRGGIGELFF
>TRBV27|TRBD2|15|-|TRBJ2-5
TGTGCCAGCAGTCGGCAGTGGCTCGGGAGGGAGACCCAGTACTTC
CASSRQWLGRETQYF
>TRBV18|TRBD1|18|-|TRBJ1-3
TGTGCCAGCTCCACACGACAGGGACAGCCCTCCTCTGGAAACACCATATATTTT
CASSTRQGQPSSGNTIYF
>TRBV5-1|TRBD2|16|-|TRBJ2-5
TGCGCCAGCAGCTTATTTGGGACTAGCGATCAAGAGACCCAGTACTTC
CASSLFGTSDQETQYF
>TRBV18|-|13|-|TRBJ2-7
TGTGCCAGCTCACCTAGCAGCCCCTACGAGCAGTACTTC
CASSPSSPYEQYF